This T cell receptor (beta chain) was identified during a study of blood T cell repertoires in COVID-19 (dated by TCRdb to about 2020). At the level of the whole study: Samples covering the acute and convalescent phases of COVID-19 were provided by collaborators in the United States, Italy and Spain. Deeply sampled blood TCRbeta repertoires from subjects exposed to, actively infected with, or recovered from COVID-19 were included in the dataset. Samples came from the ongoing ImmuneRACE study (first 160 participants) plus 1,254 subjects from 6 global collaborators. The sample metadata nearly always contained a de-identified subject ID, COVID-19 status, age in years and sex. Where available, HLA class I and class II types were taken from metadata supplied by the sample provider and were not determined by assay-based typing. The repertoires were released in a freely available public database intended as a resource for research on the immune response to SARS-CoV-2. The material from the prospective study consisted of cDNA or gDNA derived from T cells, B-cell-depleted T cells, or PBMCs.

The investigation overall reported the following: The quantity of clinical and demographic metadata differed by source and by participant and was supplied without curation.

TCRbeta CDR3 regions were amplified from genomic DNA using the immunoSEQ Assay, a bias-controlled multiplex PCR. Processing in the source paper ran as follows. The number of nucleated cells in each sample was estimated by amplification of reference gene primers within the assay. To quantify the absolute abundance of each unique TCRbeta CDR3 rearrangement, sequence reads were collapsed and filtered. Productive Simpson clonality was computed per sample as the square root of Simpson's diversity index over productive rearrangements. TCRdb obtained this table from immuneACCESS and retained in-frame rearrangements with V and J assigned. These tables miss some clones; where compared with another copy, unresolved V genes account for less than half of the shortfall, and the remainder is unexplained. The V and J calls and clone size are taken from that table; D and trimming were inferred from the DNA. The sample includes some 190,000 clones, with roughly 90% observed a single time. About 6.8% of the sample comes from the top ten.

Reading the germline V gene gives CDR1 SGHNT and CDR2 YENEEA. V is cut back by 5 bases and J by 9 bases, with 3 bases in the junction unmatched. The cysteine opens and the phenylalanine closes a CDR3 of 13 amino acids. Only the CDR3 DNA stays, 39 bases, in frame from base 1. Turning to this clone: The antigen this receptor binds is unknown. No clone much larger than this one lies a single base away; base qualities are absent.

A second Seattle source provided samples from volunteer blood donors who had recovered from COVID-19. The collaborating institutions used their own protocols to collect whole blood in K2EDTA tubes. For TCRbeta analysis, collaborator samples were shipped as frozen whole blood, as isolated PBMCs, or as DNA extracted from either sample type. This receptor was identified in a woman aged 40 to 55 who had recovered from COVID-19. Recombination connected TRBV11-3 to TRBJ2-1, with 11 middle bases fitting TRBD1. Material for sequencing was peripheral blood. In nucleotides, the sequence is TGTGCCAGCAGCGGACAGGGGGCAGGTGAGCAGTTCTTC. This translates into CASSGQGAGEQFF.